This TCR beta chain emerged from a study of cytomegalovirus exposure and HLA in healthy donors. Study findings and constraints: Subsequent analysis found a tendency for first-cohort TCR clusters to co-occur within the 120 or so validation repertoires. Rarity marked most TCR sequences, yet some public TCRs occurred in many donors.

The method was immunoSEQ multiplex PCR; TCRdb's version includes in-frame clones alone and lacks a portion of them. The sample carries roughly 56,000 clones, roughly 94% recorded once. The donors were members of the validation cohort, which comprised 120 subjects and was separate from the first cohort of 670 or so subjects. This clone has only one observation. Antigen: not known. The sequence came from a man in his late teens or twenties in good health and CMV-seronegative. The sequenced material came from PBMCs.

The CDR3 region is CASSPGPDRVPYEQYF. CDR3 sequence (DNA): TGTGCCAGCAGCCCGGGCCCCGACAGGGTCCCCTACGAGCAGTACTTC. The rearrangement joins TRBV5-6 to TRBJ2-7; 7 nucleotides agree with TRBD1. In germline, CDR1 is SGHDT, CDR2 YYEEEE. The V and J ends lost 4 bases and 2 bases, in that order; junction bases with no gene match: 12. This CDR3 comprises 16 residues.